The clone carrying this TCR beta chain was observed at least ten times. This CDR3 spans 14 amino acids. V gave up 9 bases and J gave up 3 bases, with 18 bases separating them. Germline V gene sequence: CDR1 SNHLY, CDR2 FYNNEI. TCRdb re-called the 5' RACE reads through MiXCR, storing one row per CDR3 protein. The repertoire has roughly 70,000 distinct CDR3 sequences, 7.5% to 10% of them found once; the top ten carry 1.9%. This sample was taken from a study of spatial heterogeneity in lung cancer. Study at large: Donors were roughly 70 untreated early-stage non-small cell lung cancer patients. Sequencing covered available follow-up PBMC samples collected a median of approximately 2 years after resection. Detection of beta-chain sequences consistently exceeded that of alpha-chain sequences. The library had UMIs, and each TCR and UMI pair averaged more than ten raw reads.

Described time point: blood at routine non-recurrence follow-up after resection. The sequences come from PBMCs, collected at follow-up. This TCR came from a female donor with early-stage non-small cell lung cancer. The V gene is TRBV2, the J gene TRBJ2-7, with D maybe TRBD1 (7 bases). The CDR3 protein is CASTRQGGNYEQYF. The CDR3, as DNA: TGTGCCAGTACACGACAGGGCGGGAACTACGAGCAGTACTTC.